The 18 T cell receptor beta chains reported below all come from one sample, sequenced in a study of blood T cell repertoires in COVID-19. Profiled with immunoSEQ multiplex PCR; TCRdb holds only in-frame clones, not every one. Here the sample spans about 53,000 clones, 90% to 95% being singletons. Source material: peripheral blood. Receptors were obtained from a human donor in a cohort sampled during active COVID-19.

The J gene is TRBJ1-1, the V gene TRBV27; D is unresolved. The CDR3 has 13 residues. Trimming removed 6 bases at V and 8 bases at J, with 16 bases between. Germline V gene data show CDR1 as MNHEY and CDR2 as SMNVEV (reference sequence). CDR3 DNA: TGTGCCAGCAGCCGGAACACAGTTGGGGAAGCTTTCTTT. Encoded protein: CASSRNTVGEAFF.

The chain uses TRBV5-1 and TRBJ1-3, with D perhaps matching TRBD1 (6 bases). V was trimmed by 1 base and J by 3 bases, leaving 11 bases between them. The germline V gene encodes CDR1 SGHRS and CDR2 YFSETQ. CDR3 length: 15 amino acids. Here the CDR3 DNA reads TGCGCCAGCAGCTTGCAGGGGATAGGTGGAAACACCATATATTTT. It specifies CASSLQGIGGNTIYF. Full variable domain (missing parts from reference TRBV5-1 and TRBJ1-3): KAGVTQTPRYLIKTRGQQVTLSCSPISGHRSVSWYQQTPGQGLQFLFEYFSETQRNKGNFPGRFSGRQFSNSRSEMNVSTLELGDSALYLCASSLQGIGGNTIYFGEGSWLTVV.

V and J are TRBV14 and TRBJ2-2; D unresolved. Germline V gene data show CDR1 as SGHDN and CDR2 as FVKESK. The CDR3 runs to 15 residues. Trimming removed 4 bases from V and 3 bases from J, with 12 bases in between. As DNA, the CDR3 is TGTGCCAGCAGCCGCGATCTGGTGGACACCGGGGAGCTGTTTTTT. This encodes CASSRDLVDTGELFF. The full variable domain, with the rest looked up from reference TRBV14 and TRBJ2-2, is EAGVTQFPSHSVIEKGQTVTLRCDPISGHDNLYWYRRVMGKEIKFLLHFVKESKQDESGMPNNRFLAERTGGTYSTLKVQPAELEDSGVYFCASSRDLVDTGELFFGEGSRLTVL.

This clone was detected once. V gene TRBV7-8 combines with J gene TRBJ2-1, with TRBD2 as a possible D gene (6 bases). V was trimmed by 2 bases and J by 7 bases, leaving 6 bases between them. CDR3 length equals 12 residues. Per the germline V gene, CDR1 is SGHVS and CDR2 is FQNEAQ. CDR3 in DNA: TGTGCCAGCAGCTTACGGGGGAATGAGCAGTTCTTC. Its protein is CASSLRGNEQFF.

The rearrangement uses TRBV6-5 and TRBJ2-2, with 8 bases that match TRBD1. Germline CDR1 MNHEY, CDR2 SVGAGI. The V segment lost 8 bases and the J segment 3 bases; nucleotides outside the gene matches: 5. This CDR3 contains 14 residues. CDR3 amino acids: CASSTGVDTGELFF. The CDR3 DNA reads TGTGCCAGCTCGACAGGGGTCGACACCGGGGAGCTGTTTTTT.

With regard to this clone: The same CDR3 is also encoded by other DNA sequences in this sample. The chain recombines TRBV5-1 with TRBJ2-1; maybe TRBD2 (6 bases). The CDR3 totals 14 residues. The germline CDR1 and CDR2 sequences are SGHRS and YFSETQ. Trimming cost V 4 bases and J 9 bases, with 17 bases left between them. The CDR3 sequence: CASSLGGRESEQFF. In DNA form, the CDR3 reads TGCGCCAGCAGCCTGGGGGGTCGGGAGAGTGAGCAGTTCTTC.

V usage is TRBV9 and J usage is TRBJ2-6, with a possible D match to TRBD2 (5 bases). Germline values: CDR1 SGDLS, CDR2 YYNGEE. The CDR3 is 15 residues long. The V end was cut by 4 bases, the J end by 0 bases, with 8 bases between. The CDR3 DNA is TGTGCCAGCAGCTCGGGAAGCTCTGGGGCCAACGTCCTGACTTTC. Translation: CASSSGSSGANVLTF.

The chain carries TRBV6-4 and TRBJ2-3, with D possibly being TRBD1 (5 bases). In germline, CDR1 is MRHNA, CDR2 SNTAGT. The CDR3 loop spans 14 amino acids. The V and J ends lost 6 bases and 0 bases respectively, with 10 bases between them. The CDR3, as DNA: TGTGCCAGCAGGCCGACAGCTAGCACAGATACGCAGTATTTT. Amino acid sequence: CASRPTASTDTQYF.

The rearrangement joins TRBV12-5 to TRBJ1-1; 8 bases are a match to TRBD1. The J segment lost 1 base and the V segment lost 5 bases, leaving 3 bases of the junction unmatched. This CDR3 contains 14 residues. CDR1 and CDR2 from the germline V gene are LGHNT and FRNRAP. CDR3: CASGLDRANTEAFF. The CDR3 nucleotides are TGTGCTAGTGGTCTGGACAGGGCGAACACTGAAGCTTTCTTT. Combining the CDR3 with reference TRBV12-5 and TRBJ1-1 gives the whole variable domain DARVTQTPRHKVTEMGQEVTMRCQPILGHNTVFWYRQTMMQGLELLAYFRNRAPLDDSGMPKDRFSAEMPDATLATLKIQPSEPRDSAVYFCASGLDRANTEAFFGQGTRLTVV.

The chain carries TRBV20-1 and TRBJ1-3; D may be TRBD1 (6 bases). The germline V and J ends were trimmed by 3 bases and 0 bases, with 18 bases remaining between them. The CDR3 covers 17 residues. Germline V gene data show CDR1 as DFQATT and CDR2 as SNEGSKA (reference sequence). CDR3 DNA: TGCAGTGCTAGTTTTGTACCCGACAGGACCTCTGGAAACACCATATATTTT. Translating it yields CSASFVPDRTSGNTIYF.

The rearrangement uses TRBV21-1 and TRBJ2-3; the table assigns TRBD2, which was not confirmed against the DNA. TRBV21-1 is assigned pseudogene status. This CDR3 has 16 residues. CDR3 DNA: TGTGCCAGCAGCAAAGGTTGGGACTCTCTCACAGATACGCAGTATTTT. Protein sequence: CASSKGWDSLTDTQYF.

The CDR3 here is CASSSQKGGYTF. The DNA of the CDR3 is TGTGCCAGCAGCTCACAAAAGGGAGGGTACACCTTC. The V call is TRBV9, the J call TRBJ1-2, with unresolved D. CDR3 length equals 12 residues. Germline V lookup: CDR1 SGDLS, CDR2 YYNGEE. Trimming left V 4 bases short and J 11 bases short, with 15 bases between. Looking up the rest from reference TRBV9 and TRBJ1-2 gives the full variable domain: DSGVTQTPKHLITATGQRVTLRCSPRSGDLSVYWYQQSLDQGLQFLIQYYNGEERAKGNILERFSAQQFPDLHSELNLSSLELGDSALYFCASSSQKGGYTFGSGTRLTVV.

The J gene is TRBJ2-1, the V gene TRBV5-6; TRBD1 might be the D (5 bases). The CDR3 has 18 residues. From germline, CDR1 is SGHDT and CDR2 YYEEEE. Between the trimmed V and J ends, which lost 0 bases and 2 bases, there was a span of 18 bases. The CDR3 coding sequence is TGTGCCAGCAGCTTGGGTGCAGGGCTCGGATGGACCTACAATGAGCAGTTCTTC. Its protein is CASSLGAGLGWTYNEQFF.

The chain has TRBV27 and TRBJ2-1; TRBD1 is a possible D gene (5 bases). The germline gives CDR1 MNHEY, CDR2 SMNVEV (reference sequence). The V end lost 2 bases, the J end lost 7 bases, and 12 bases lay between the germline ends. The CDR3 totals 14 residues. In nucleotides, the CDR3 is TGTGCCAGCAGTTTAACCAGGGTAGGGAATGAGCAGTTCTTC. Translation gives CASSLTRVGNEQFF.

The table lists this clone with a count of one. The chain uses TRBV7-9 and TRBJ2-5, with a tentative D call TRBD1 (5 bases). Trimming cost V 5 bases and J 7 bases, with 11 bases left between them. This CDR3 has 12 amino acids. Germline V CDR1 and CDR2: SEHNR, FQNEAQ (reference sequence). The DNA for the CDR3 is TGTGCCAGCAGCGGACATGTGGGGACCCAGTACTTC. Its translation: CASSGHVGTQYF.

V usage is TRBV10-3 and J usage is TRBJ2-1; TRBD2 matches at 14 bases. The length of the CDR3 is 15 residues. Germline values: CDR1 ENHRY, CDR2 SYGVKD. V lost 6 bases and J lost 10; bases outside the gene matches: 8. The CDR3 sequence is CAISETSGGAGEQFF. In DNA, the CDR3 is TGTGCCATCAGCGAGACTAGCGGGGGGGCCGGCGAGCAGTTCTTC.

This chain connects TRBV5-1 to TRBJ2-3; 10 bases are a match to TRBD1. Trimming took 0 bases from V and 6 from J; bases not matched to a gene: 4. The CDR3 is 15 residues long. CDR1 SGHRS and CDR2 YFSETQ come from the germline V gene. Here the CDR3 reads CASSLAPGQGDTQYF. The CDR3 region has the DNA TGCGCCAGCAGCTTGGCCCCGGGACAGGGGGATACGCAGTATTTT.

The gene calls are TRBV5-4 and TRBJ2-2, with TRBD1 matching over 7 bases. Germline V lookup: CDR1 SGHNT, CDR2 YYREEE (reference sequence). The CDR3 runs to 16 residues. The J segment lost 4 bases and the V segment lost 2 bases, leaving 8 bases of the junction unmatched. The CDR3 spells CASSFPGTESTGELFF. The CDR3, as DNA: TGTGCCAGCAGCTTCCCCGGGACAGAATCCACCGGGGAGCTGTTTTTT. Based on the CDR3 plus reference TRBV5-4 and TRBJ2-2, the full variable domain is ETGVTQSPTHLIKTRGQQVTLRCSSQSGHNTVSWYQQALGQGPQFIFQYYREEENGRGNFPPRFSGLQFPNYSSELNVNALELDDSALYLCASSFPGTESTGELFFGEGSRLTVL.